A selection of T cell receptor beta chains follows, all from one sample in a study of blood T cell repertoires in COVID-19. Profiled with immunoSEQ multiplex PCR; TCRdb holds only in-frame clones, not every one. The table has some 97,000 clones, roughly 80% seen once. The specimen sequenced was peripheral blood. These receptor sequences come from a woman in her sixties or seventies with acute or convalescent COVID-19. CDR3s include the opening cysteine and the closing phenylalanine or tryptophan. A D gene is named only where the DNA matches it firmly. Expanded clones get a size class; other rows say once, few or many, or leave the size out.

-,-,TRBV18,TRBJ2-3,TGTGCCAGCTCACCTCGACAGGCGAGCACAGATACGCAGTATTTT,CASSPRQASTDTQYF
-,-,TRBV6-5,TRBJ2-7,TGTGCCAGCAGGGTCGACCACAGGGAATGGAACGAGCAGTACTTC,CASRVDHREWNEQYF
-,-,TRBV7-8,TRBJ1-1,TGTGCCAGCAGCTTAGCAGAACAGCTGAACACTGAAGCTTTCTTT,CASSLAEQLNTEAFF
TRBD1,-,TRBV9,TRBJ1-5,TGTGCCAGCAGCCCCGGGCAGGGGGCATTCGGCAATCAGCCCCAGCATTTT,CASSPGQGAFGNQPQHF
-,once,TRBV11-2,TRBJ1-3,TGTGCCAGCACCCCGGGTCTTGGGGGAAACACCATATATTTT,CASTPGLGGNTIYF
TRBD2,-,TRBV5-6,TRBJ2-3,TGTGCCAGCAGCTTGGCCGCAGCGGGGTTGGATACGCAGTATTTT,CASSLAAAGLDTQYF
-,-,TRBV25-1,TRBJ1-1,TGTGCCAGCAGTGAATTTGCGGGGGCGAGCACTGAAGCTTTCTTT,CASSEFAGASTEAFF
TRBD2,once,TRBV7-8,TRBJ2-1,TGTGCCAGCAGCCCGCTCAGTGCGGGGGGGCTCGGTGAGCAGTTCTTC,CASSPLSAGGLGEQFF
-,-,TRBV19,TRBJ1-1,TGTGCCAGTAGTATAAGAGCCGGCACTGAAGCTTTCTTT,CASSIRAGTEAFF
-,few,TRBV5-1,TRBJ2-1,TGCGCCAGCAGCGGCCCACAGTTGGGGGCCGGTGAGCAGTTCTTC,CASSGPQLGAGEQFF